These 4 T cell receptor beta chains originate from one sample sequenced in a study of shared clonotypes between healthy human individuals. Repertoires were generated with immunoSEQ multiplex PCR, while TCRdb's copy carries only in-frame clones and drops some. The data contain about 1.1 million clones, approximately 80% of them singletons. Sequenced: memory CD4+ T cells from PBMCs. Documented subset: CD45RA-negative fraction. The receptor set was obtained from a man aged 18 to 35 in good health. Some clones in this sample may be carry-over from other donors' samples.

This clone was seen ten or more times. Other DNA sequences within the sample encode an identical CDR3. This chain joins TRBV2 and TRBJ1-5; D is possibly TRBD1 (6 bases). The CDR3 consists of 15 residues. V was trimmed by 3 bases and J by 2 bases, leaving 11 bases between them. Germline CDR1 SNHLY, CDR2 FYNNEI. CDR3 in amino acids: CASSEGGQGNQPQHF. The CDR3 nucleotides are TGTGCCAGCAGTGAGGGGGGGCAGGGCAATCAGCCCCAGCATTTT.

The chain combines TRBV6-1 with TRBJ2-3; D gene unclear. This CDR3 has 13 residues. The V end lost 1 base, the J end lost 7 bases, and 9 bases lay between the germline ends. The germline V gene has CDR1 MNHNS and CDR2 SASEGT. The CDR3 coding sequence is TGTGCCAGCAGTGAAGGGGTCCCTTATACGCAGTATTTT. Its protein is CASSEGVPYTQYF.

The CDR3 DNA reads as TGTGCCAGCAGTCGGGACAGTACCATGAACACTGAAGCTTTCTTT. Translating gives CASSRDSTMNTEAFF. This chain joins TRBV6-1 and TRBJ1-1, with 7 bases identical to TRBD1. V was clipped by 5 bases and J by 0 bases; unmatched bases: 6. The germline V gene has CDR1 MNHNS and CDR2 SASEGT. The CDR3 length is 15 residues.

The genes are TRBV15 and TRBJ2-3; D is perhaps TRBD2 (5 bases). Germline V gene sequence: CDR1 LNHNV, CDR2 YYDKDF (reference sequence). CDR3 length: 12 amino acids. V was shortened by 6 bases and J by 6 bases, with 10 bases between the two germline ends. The CDR3 is CATSPSSDTQYF. CDR3 nucleotide sequence: TGTGCCACCAGTCCTAGCTCCGATACGCAGTATTTT.